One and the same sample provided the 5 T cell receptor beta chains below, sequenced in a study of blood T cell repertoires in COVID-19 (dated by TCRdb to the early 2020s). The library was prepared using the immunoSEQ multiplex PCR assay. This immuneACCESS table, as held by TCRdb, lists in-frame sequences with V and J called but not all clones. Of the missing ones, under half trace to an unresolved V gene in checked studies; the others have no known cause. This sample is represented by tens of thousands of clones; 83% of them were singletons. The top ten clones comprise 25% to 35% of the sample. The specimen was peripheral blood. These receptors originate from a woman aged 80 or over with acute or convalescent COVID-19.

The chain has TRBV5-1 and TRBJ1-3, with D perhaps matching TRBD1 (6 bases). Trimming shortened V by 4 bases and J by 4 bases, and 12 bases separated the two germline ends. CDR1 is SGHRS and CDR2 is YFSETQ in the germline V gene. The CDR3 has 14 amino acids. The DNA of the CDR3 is TGCGCCAGCAGCCCGGGACATGGAGGAAACACCATATATTTT. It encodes CASSPGHGGNTIYF.

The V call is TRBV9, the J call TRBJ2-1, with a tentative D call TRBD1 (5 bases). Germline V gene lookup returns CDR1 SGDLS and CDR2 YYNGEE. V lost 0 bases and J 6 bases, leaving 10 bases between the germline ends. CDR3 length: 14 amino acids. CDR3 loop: CASSVGSQGNEQFF. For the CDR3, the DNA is TGTGCCAGCAGCGTAGGAAGTCAGGGCAATGAGCAGTTCTTC.

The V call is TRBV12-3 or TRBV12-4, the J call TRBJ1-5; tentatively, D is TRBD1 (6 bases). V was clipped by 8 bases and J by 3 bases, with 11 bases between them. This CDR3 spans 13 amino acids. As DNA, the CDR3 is TGTGCCAGCCTTGGACAGCCCAATCAGCCCCAGCATTTT. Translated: CASLGQPNQPQHF.

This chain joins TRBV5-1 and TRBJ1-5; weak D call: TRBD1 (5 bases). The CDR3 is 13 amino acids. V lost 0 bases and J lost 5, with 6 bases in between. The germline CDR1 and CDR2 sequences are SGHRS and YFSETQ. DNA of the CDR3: TGCGCCAGCAGCTTGGGGGGGGATCAGCCCCAGCATTTT. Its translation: CASSLGGDQPQHF.

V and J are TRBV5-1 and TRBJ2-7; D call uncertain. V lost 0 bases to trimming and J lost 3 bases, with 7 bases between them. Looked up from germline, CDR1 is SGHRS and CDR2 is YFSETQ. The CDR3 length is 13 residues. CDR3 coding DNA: TGCGCCAGCAGCTTGGATAGAGGCTACGAGCAGTACTTC. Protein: CASSLDRGYEQYF.